This is a list of T cell receptor beta chains from one sample in a study of blood T cell repertoires in COVID-19. Repertoires were generated with immunoSEQ multiplex PCR, while TCRdb's copy carries only in-frame clones and drops some. The sample has approximately 140,000 clones, more than 75% seen once. Material for sequencing was peripheral blood. These receptors were obtained from an elderly man with acute or convalescent COVID-19. CDR3s include the opening cysteine and the closing phenylalanine or tryptophan. D genes are given only for firm matches. Clone sizes are given selectively: once, few, many, or a class where the clone is expanded.

>.|TRBD1|TRBV9|TRBJ1-2
TGTGCCAGCAGCGTAGGACAGGGGGTACGGTACACCTTC
CASSVGQGVRYTF
>.|TRBD1|TRBV18|TRBJ1-1
TGTGCCAGCTCACCACGACAGGGGGCTGTGGACACTGAAGCTTTCTTT
CASSPRQGAVDTEAFF
>.|TRBD1|TRBV6-2/TRBV6-3|TRBJ2-7
TGTGCCAGCAGTCAAAGACCAGGACAGGGGGCGTACGAGCAGTACTTC
CASSQRPGQGAYEQYF
>.|TRBD1|TRBV18|TRBJ1-5
TGTGCCAGCTCACCTCTCGGGACAGGGGTCCCTCAGCCCCAGCATTTT
CASSPLGTGVPQPQHF
>.|TRBD2|TRBV6-6|TRBJ2-4
TGTGCCAGCAGCGGTCTAGCGGGAGTAGCCAAAAACATTCAGTACTTC
CASSGLAGVAKNIQYF
>.|TRBD1|TRBV6-5|TRBJ2-5
TGTGCCAGCAGGACAGGGCGAGAGACCCAGTACTTC
CASRTGRETQYF
>.|.|TRBV28|TRBJ1-2
TGTGCCAGCAGTTCGACAGATGACTATGGCTACACCTTC
CASSSTDDYGYTF
>.|TRBD2|TRBV28|TRBJ2-7
TGTGCCAGCAGTGGATGGGGACTAGCGGGAGAAAGGGTCTTTTCCTACGAGCAGTACTTC
CASSGWGLAGERVFSYEQYF
>.|.|TRBV11-2|TRBJ1-6
TGTGCCAGCAGCTTCGACGGGGATAATTCACCCCTCCACTTT
CASSFDGDNSPLHF
>.|.|TRBV2|TRBJ1-5
TGTGCCAGCAGTCCGGGACAAGAAGGGCAGCCCCAGCATTTT
CASSPGQEGQPQHF
>few|TRBD2|TRBV14|TRBJ2-3
TGTGCCAGCAGCCATTGGACTAGTGGGGGCACAGATACGCAGTATTTT
CASSHWTSGGTDTQYF
>.|TRBD2|TRBV6-2/TRBV6-3|TRBJ2-1
TGTGCCAGCAGTTACTGGGAGGGCTCCTACAATGAGCAGTTCTTC
CASSYWEGSYNEQFF
>.|.|TRBV5-4|TRBJ1-2
TGTGCCAGCAGCTTGGTGGCAGCGGGGGACTATGGCTACACCTTC
CASSLVAAGDYGYTF
>.|.|TRBV15|TRBJ2-2
TGTGCCACCAGCATGGACGGGAGTTACACCGGGGAGCTGTTTTTT
CATSMDGSYTGELFF
>.|.|TRBV28|TRBJ1-4
TGTGCCAGCAAAACTCGGGGTGGTGAAAAACTGTTTTTT
CASKTRGGEKLFF
>once|.|TRBV10-1|TRBJ2-1
TGCGCCAGCAGTGAGCCCGGCTCCTACAATGAGCAGTTCTTC
CASSEPGSYNEQFF
>.|TRBD2|TRBV7-2|TRBJ2-6
TGTGCCAGCAGCTTACTTCCTAGGACTAGATTTTCCGGGGCCAACGTCCTGACTTTC
CASSLLPRTRFSGANVLTF
>.|TRBD1|TRBV5-1|TRBJ1-3
TGCGCCAGCAGCTTCACAGGGGAACCCGGAAACACCATATATTTT
CASSFTGEPGNTIYF
>.|.|TRBV6-1|TRBJ2-7
TGTGCCAGCAGTGAAGAGCGGAGCTACGAGCAGTACTTC
CASSEERSYEQYF
>.|.|TRBV18|TRBJ2-3
TGTGCCAGCTCAAAGACAGGGGACTACACAGATACGCAGTATTTT
CASSKTGDYTDTQYF
>.|TRBD2|TRBV5-4|TRBJ2-5
TGTGCCAGCAGCTCGAGGAAGCGGGAGATAGGAGAGACCCAGTACTTC
CASSSRKREIGETQYF
>.|TRBD2|TRBV6-5|TRBJ2-1
TGTGCCAGCAGCGCCGGACTAGCTGGGGACAATGAGCAGTTCTTC
CASSAGLAGDNEQFF